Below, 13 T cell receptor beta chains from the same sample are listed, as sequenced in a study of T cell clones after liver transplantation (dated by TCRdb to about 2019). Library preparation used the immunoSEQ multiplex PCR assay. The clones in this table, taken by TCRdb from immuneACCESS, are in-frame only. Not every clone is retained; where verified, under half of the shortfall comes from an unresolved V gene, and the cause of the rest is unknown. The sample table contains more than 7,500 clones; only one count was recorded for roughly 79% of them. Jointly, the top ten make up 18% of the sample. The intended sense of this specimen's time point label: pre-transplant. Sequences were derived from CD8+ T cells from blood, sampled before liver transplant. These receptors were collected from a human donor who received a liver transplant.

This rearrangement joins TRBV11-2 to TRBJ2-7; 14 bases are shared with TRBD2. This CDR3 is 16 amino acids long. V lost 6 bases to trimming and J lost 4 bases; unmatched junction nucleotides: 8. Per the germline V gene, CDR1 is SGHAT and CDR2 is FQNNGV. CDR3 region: CASRSPGLAGEYEQYF. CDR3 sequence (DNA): TGTGCCAGCAGATCACCGGGACTAGCGGGGGAATACGAGCAGTACTTC.

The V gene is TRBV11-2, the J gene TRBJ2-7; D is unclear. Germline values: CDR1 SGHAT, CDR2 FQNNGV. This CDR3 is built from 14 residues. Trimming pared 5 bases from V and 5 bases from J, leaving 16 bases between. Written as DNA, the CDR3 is TGTGCCAGCAGCCCGAACCCTGTCGATCACGAGCAGTACTTC. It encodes CASSPNPVDHEQYF.

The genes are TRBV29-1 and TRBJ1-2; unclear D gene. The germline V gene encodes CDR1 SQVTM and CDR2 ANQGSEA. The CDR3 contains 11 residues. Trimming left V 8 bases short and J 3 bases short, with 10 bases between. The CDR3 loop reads CSLGIDYGYTF. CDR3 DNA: TGCAGCCTTGGGATCGACTATGGCTACACCTTC.

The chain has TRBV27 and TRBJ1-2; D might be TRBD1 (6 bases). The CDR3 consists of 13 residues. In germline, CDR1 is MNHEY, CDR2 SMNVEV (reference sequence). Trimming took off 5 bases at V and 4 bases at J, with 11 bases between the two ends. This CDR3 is CASSLTGSYGYTF. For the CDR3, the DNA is TGTGCCAGCAGTCTGACAGGCTCCTATGGCTACACCTTC.

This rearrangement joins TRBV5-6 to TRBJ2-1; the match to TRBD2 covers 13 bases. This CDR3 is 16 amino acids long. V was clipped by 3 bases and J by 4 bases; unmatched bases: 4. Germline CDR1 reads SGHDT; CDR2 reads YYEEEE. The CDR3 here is CASSSWTSGSYNEQFF. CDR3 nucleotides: TGTGCCAGCAGCTCGTGGACTAGCGGGAGTTACAATGAGCAGTTCTTC.

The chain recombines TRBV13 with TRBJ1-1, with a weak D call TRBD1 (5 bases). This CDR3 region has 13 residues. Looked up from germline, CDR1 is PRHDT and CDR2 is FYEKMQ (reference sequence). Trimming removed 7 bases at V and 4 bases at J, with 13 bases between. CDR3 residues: CASKRWGGTEAFF. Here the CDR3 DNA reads TGTGCCAGCAAACGGTGGGGGGGCACTGAAGCTTTCTTT.

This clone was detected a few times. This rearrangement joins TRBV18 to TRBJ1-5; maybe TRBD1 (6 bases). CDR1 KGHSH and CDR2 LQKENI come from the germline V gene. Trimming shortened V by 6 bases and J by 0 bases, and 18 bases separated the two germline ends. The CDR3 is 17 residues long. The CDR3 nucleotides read TGTGCCAGCTCCCTGCTGGACAGAGAGTATAGCAATCAGCCCCAGCATTTT. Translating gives CASSLLDREYSNQPQHF.

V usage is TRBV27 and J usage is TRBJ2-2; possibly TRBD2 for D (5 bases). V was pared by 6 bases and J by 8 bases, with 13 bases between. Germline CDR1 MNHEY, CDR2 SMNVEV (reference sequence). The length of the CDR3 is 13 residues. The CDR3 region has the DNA TGTGCCAGCAGGCAAATCCGCGGGGGGGAGCTGTTTTTT. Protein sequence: CASRQIRGGELFF.

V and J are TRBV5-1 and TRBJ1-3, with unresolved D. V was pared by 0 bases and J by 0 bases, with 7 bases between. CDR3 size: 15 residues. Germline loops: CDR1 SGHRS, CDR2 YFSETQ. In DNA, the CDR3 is TGCGCCAGCAGCTTGGTTGCAGACTCTGGAAACACCATATATTTT. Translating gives CASSLVADSGNTIYF.

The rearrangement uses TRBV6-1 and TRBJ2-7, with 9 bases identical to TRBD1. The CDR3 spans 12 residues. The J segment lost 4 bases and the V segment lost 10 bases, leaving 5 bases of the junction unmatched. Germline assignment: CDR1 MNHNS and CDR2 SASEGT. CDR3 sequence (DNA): TGTGCCACCCGGGACAGGGCTTACGAGCAGTACTTC. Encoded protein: CATRDRAYEQYF.

CDR3 in amino acids: CASSLAGPNYGYTF. The CDR3 DNA sequence: TGTGCCAGCAGCTTGGCCGGACCCAACTATGGCTACACCTTC. The rearrangement uses TRBV5-5 and TRBJ1-2; D is unclear. V lost 0 bases and J lost 2, with 8 bases in between. The length of the CDR3 is 14 residues. The germline V gene encodes CDR1 SGHKS and CDR2 YYEKEE (reference sequence).

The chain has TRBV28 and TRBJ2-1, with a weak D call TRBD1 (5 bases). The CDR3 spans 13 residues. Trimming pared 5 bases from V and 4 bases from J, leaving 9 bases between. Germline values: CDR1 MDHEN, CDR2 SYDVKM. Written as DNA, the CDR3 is TGTGCCAGCAGTGTTACAGGTTACAATGAGCAGTTCTTC. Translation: CASSVTGYNEQFF.

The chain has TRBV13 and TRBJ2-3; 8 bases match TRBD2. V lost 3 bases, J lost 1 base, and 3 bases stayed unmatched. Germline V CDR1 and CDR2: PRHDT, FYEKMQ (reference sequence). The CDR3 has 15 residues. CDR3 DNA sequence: TGTGCCAGCAGCTTTCAGACTAGCGGCACAGATACGCAGTATTTT. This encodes CASSFQTSGTDTQYF.